This T cell receptor beta chain comes out of a study of blood T cell repertoires in COVID-19 (dated by TCRdb to 2018 to 2021). For the study in its entirety: Collaborator samples came from the United States, Italy and Spain and covered acute and convalescent phases of COVID-19. Sample metadata almost always included a de-identified subject ID, COVID-19 status, age in years and sex. Where HLA class I and class II types were available, the types were taken from metadata supplied by the sample provider, not from assay-based typing. Samples came from the ongoing ImmuneRACE study (first 160 participants) plus 1,254 subjects from 6 global collaborators. The repertoires were made available in a free public database intended to serve as a resource for research on the immune response to SARS-CoV-2. Subjects who had been exposed to COVID-19, were actively infected with it, or had recovered from it provided the deeply sampled blood TCRbeta repertoires that made up the dataset. The material from the prospective study consisted of cDNA or gDNA derived from T cells, B-cell-depleted T cells, or PBMCs.

This clone was detected a few times. What this receptor recognizes is not known. Base qualities are not recorded, but no much larger clone differs from it by a single base. Inclusive of the bounding cysteine and phenylalanine, the CDR3 is 14 residues long. Only the CDR3 DNA is retained, 42 bases long and in frame from the first base. V is cut back by 3 bases and J by 6 bases, with 5 bases in the junction unmatched. From a lookup of the germline V gene (reference sequence), CDR1 and CDR2 are LGHDT and YNNKEL. What the research found in general, with its limitations: The amount of clinical and demographic metadata varied by source and participant and was provided uncurated.

Collaborating institutions collected whole blood in K2EDTA tubes following their own protocols. For TCRbeta analysis, collaborators shipped samples in one of three forms: frozen whole blood, isolated PBMCs, or DNA extracted from either of those sample types. The immunoSEQ Assay, a bias-controlled multiplex PCR, was used to amplify TCRbeta CDR3 regions from genomic DNA. In the paper's pipeline: The number of nucleated cells in each sample was estimated from the amplification of reference gene primers within the assay. To quantify the absolute abundance of each unique TCRbeta CDR3 rearrangement, sequence reads were collapsed and filtered. For each sample, productive Simpson clonality was calculated by taking the square root of Simpson's diversity index across productive rearrangements. The clones in this table, taken by TCRdb from immuneACCESS, are in-frame only. Not every clone is retained; where verified, under half of the shortfall comes from an unresolved V gene, and the cause of the rest is unknown. Clone size and V and J calls were adopted from that table, with D and trimming inferred from the DNA. Within this sample are some 180,000 clones, with roughly 90% of them counted one time only. The top ten clones comprise 0.62% of the sample.

The origin of this receptor is a man aged 50-59 years with acute or convalescent COVID-19. Sample: peripheral blood. The sequence links TRBV3-1 (or the pseudogene TRBV3-2) to TRBJ2-3, and 8 bases in between align with TRBD1. The DNA reads TGTGCCAGCAGCCAGAGGACAGGGTCCGATACGCAGTATTTT. It translates to CASSQRTGSDTQYF.